Listed below are T cell receptor beta chains from one sample, sequenced in a study of cytomegalovirus exposure and HLA in healthy donors. Profiled with immunoSEQ multiplex PCR; TCRdb holds only in-frame clones, not every one. The sample has 200,000 or so clones; about 78% are singletons. The sequenced material came from PBMCs. These TCRs come from a woman aged 30 to 39 in good health and CMV-seronegative. Each CDR3 is given with its conserved first and last residue.

16	TRBV5-8	TRBJ1-1	CASSYYFGDGGAEAFF
14	TRBV6-1	TRBJ1-1	CASSEAGGSTEAFF
11	TRBV30	TRBJ1-1	CAWSWGGEAFF
14	TRBV5-1	TRBJ1-2	CASSGGRPNYGYTF
15	TRBV18	TRBJ2-5	CASSLTRGRQETQYF
15	TRBV6-5	TRBJ1-1	CASRTGQGGFGRAFF
15	TRBV2	TRBJ2-5	CASKVRQGIWETQYF
15	TRBV6-5	TRBJ2-1	CASSPLAGGHNEQFF
18	TRBV11-2	TRBJ1-6	CASSLVATGVLGNSPLHF
16	TRBV12-5	TRBJ1-6	CASGLNRIIKNSPLHF
16	TRBV19	TRBJ2-2	CASISRDRELTGELFF
16	TRBV11-2	TRBJ2-1	CASSLEVESSYNEQFF
15	TRBV4-2	TRBJ1-1	CASSQERERNTEAFF
14	TRBV11-2	TRBJ1-1	CASNPRQGSTEAFF
14	TRBV9	TRBJ1-1	CASSAEPGNTEAFF
16	TRBV4-1	TRBJ2-1	CASSRLTSGRNNEQFF
15	TRBV28	TRBJ2-7	CASSLGLAATYEQYF
14	TRBV5-4	TRBJ2-5	CASSGGTAQETQYF
15	TRBV5-4	TRBJ2-2	CASSLLGDNTGELFF
18	TRBV15	TRBJ2-3	CATSRFISGQARTDTQYF
16	TRBV19	TRBJ2-6	CASSENRPSGANVLTF
13	TRBV7-9	TRBJ2-3	CASRSTGTDTQYF
15	TRBV19	TRBJ1-1	CASLRDRNKNTEAFF
14	TRBV5-1	TRBJ1-1	CASSPRGRGTEAFF
12	TRBV6-5	TRBJ2-2	CASSYGRVELFF
15	TRBV5-1	TRBJ2-7	CASSEFGRVKYEQYF
17	TRBV5-1	TRBJ2-7	CASSLRSQREGAYEQYF
15	TRBV28	TRBJ2-2	CASNDRYSNTGELFF
16	TRBV5-6	TRBJ1-2	CASSLPGQGVSYGYTF
13	TRBV11-1	TRBJ2-7	CASRGDSTYEQYF
14	TRBV7-9	TRBJ1-5	CSSSEGQGFQPQHF
11	TRBV6-6	TRBJ1-1	CASSNSGPAFF
17	TRBV4-1	TRBJ2-1	CASSADLERGFYNEQFF
10	TRBV9	TRBJ1-2	CASTGHGYTF
16	TRBV28	TRBJ2-7	CASSPETGNDVYEQYF
14	TRBV6-1	TRBJ1-1	CASSEVPGGTEAFF
15	TRBV28	TRBJ2-7	CASTSLTGSLYEQYF
15	TRBV7-9	TRBJ2-3	CSSSSGTGVTDTQYF
20	TRBV13	TRBJ1-5	CASYLTPSGTHPNSNQPQHF
17	TRBV9	TRBJ2-7	CASSPSRDRGKFYEQYF
16	TRBV11-2	TRBJ2-3	CASSLELAAFTDTQYF
15	TRBV28	TRBJ2-1	CASSFSGRALNEQFF
15	TRBV19	TRBJ2-5	CASTPSAGGGETQYF
15	TRBV6-6	TRBJ2-1	CASIVGGQGYNEQFF
13	TRBV19	TRBJ1-1	CASSSGSNTEAFF
15	TRBV6-5	TRBJ1-2	CASRSRGGRDRGYTF
14	TRBV29-1	TRBJ2-1	CSVGGRVSYNEQFF
15	TRBV19	TRBJ1-2	CASSNRDSLVRAYTF
15	TRBV4-1	TRBJ1-5	CASSQVGGSNQPQHF
14	TRBV5-5	TRBJ1-1	CASTVLDRDTEAFF
13	TRBV5-4	TRBJ1-2	CASSLVRVSGYTF
13	TRBV30	TRBJ1-1	CAWSGRGATEAFF
13	TRBV11-1	TRBJ2-5	CASSLAYGETQYF
15	TRBV5-6	TRBJ2-1	CASALWGGAYNEQFF
15	TRBV11-3	TRBJ2-7	CASSARTGGRGEQYF
14	TRBV7-6	TRBJ2-7	CASSRGLAGGEQYF
16	TRBV7-6	TRBJ2-7	CASSLVQGMRSYEQYF